Listed below are T cell receptor beta chains from one sample, sequenced in a study of blood T cell repertoires in COVID-19. Profiled with immunoSEQ multiplex PCR; TCRdb holds only in-frame clones, not every one. The sample contains approximately 270,000 clones, about 91% of which appear only once. Sequencing input: PBMCs or T cells enriched from blood (not recorded which). The receptor set was obtained from a human donor in a cohort exposed to, infected with or recovered from COVID-19 (not recorded which). The donor label of this sample is uncertain. The CDR3 runs from the conserved cysteine through the conserved F or W. D genes are given only for firm matches. Size values are once, few and many counts, or a class for expanded clones, and some rows have none.

cdr3_aa cdr3_nt v_call clone_size d_call j_call
CASRWTSGPGEQYF TGTGCCTCCCGTTGGACTAGCGGGCCGGGGGAGCAGTACTTC TRBV10-3 NA TRBD2 TRBJ2-7
CASRRGPTEYF TGTGCCAGCAGGAGAGGCCCAACGGAGTACTTC TRBV2 NA NA TRBJ2-7
CASSPPVPFTGPYEQYF TGTGCCAGCTCACCACCAGTCCCTTTCACAGGACCCTACGAGCAGTACTTC TRBV18 NA NA TRBJ2-7
CASSSPGWRGNTGELFF TGTGCCAGCAGCTCCCCCGGATGGCGGGGGAACACCGGGGAGCTGTTTTTT TRBV11-2 NA NA TRBJ2-2
CASSRNRGNTEAFF TGTGCCAGCAGCCGTAACAGGGGGAACACTGAAGCTTTCTTT TRBV7-9 NA TRBD1 TRBJ1-1
CASSQGTASYNEQFF TGTGCCAGCAGTCAGGGGACAGCTTCCTACAATGAGCAGTTCTTC TRBV6-2/TRBV6-3 once TRBD1 TRBJ2-1
CASSVGPGGNYGYTF TGTGCCAGCAGCGTAGGGCCAGGGGGGAACTATGGCTACACCTTC TRBV9 NA TRBD1 TRBJ1-2
CASSPTGEREKLFF TGTGCCAGCTCACCGACAGGGGAGCGTGAAAAACTGTTTTTT TRBV18 few TRBD1 TRBJ1-4
CSVGLAGGSSYNEQFF TGCAGCGTTGGACTAGCGGGGGGGAGCTCCTACAATGAGCAGTTCTTC TRBV29-1 once TRBD2 TRBJ2-1
CASSLTGGPREQYF TGTGCCAGTAGCCTGACAGGGGGGCCTCGCGAGCAGTACTTC TRBV19 NA TRBD1 TRBJ2-7
CASSPLADKNQPQHF TGTGCCAGCAGTCCCCTCGCGGACAAGAATCAGCCCCAGCATTTT TRBV27 NA NA TRBJ1-5
CASSLTSEGGYEQYF TGTGCCAGCAGCTTAACGTCTGAGGGCGGCTACGAGCAGTACTTC TRBV7-6 NA NA TRBJ2-7
CSARDSRQYF TGCAGCGCCAGAGACTCGAGACAGTACTTC TRBV29-1 NA NA TRBJ2-7
CASSSGHEATEAFF TGTGCCAGCAGCTCCGGACACGAGGCCACTGAAGCTTTCTTT TRBV7-2 NA NA TRBJ1-1
CASSTPGRGGTQYF TGTGCCAGTAGTACCCCAGGTCGGGGGGGGACCCAGTACTTC TRBV19 NA TRBD2 TRBJ2-5
CASSLVERGGTNEQFF TGTGCCAGCAGCTTAGTTGAGAGGGGGGGGACCAATGAGCAGTTCTTC TRBV7-8 NA NA TRBJ2-1
CASSDEGQGQTEAFF TGTGCCAGCAGTGATGAAGGACAGGGTCAGACTGAAGCTTTCTTT TRBV2 few TRBD1 TRBJ1-1
CASSIDGFTDYEQYF TGTGCCAGTAGTATAGATGGTTTTACAGACTACGAGCAGTACTTC TRBV19 NA NA TRBJ2-7
CASSLGSNEKLFF TGCGCCAGCAGTTTGGGGAGTAATGAAAAACTGTTTTTT TRBV5-1 NA NA TRBJ1-4
CASSLVGGREGQPQHF TGTGCCAGCAGCTTAGTGGGGGGGCGCGAGGGTCAGCCCCAGCATTTT TRBV7-2 NA NA TRBJ1-5
CASSQGQGAAEAFF TGTGCCAGCAGCCAAGGACAGGGGGCGGCTGAAGCTTTCTTT TRBV7-3 NA TRBD1 TRBJ1-1